This T cell receptor beta chain was captured in a study of a mutant IDH1 vaccine in newly diagnosed glioma. As for the study in general: Patients underwent eight vaccinations, which took place in weeks 1, 3, 5, 7, 11, 15, 19 and 23. Patients were started on vaccination 4-6 weeks after radiotherapy alone, or with temozolomide cycles. Those enrolled had earlier been treated with radiotherapy, temozolomide, or both, mostly both.

The time point is: week 11, during vaccination. The investigators gave 300 ug of mutant IDH1 20-mer peptide in each vaccine dose, together with topical imiquimod. Astrocytomas that were new, WHO grade 3 or 4, IDH1-mutant and ATRX-lost were present in the donors. The V and J ends lost 0 bases and 6 bases, in that order; junction bases with no gene match: 1. Germline V gene data show CDR1 as SGHRS and CDR2 as YFSETQ. The CDR3 runs 13 residues. About this clone itself: What it binds is not known.

Clones were sequenced by immunoSEQ multiplex PCR, and TCRdb holds only the in-frame ones, with some missing. Here the sample spans about 62,000 clones, about nine tenths being singletons. The receptor's source is a man aged 35-49 years with glioma. The chain has TRBV5-1 and TRBJ1-2; 8 bases line up with TRBD1. The input for sequencing was PBMCs, taken from a glioma patient whose treatment included an IDH1 peptide vaccine. The CDR3 sequence is CASSLGDRNGYTF. CDR3 coding DNA: TGCGCCAGCAGCTTGGGGGACAGGAATGGCTACACCTTC.